The 10 T cell receptor beta chains below come from one sample, sequenced in a study of identifying expanded T cells in peripheral blood. Generated by immunoSEQ multiplex PCR, the TCRdb table keeps only in-frame clones and is missing some. The table has over 100,000 clones, about 88% seen once; the top ten hold just under 8.5%. Sequencing was done on a sample of blood. These receptors all stem from a person between 18 and 69 years old in good health.

V is TRBV30 and J is TRBJ1-2; D is ambiguous. The CDR3 runs 13 residues. CDR1 and CDR2 (germline): GTSNPN, SVGIG (reference sequence). Trimming removed 5 bases from V and 2 bases from J, with 12 bases in between. CDR3 residues: CAWRPGSNYGYTF. CDR3 nucleotides: TGTGCCTGGCGCCCGGGGTCCAACTATGGCTACACCTTC.

This rearrangement joins TRBV29-1 to TRBJ1-1; unclear D gene. This CDR3 is built from 13 residues. Trimming stripped 4 bases from V and 0 bases from J, with 9 bases between. The V gene's germline CDR1 is SQVTM and CDR2 ANQGSEA. The CDR3 coding sequence is TGCAGCGTTGGGAGGCTTTTGAACACTGAAGCTTTCTTT. It yields the protein CSVGRLLNTEAFF.

V usage is TRBV15 and J usage is TRBJ1-4; no clear D gene. Germline-derived CDR1 and CDR2 are LNHNV and YYDKDF (reference sequence). Trimming shortened V by 0 bases and J by 8 bases, and 10 bases separated the two germline ends. There are 14 residues in the CDR3. CDR3: CATSREVEGEKLFF. CDR3 DNA: TGTGCCACCAGCAGAGAGGTTGAGGGCGAAAAACTGTTTTTT.

The chain is built from TRBV7-9 and TRBJ1-5; no reliable D call. Germline CDR1 reads SEHNR; CDR2 reads FQNEAQ (reference sequence). The V end was cut by 4 bases, the J end by 4 bases, with 5 bases between. The CDR3 is 12 residues long. In DNA, the CDR3 is TGTGCCAGCAGCTCAGGAAATCAGCCCCAGCATTTT. Residues: CASSSGNQPQHF.

This chain links TRBV6-5 with TRBJ1-2, with D perhaps matching TRBD1 (5 bases). Germline V gene lookup returns CDR1 MNHEY and CDR2 SVGAGI. The CDR3 extends over 11 amino acids. The V end was cut by 5 bases, the J end by 8 bases, with 9 bases between. The CDR3 DNA is TGTGCCAGCAGTCCAGGGTCAGGCTACACCTTC. Residues: CASSPGSGYTF.

With regard to this clone: Other nucleotide sequences from this sample produce the same CDR3. V is TRBV11-3 and J is TRBJ2-1; 7 nucleotides align to TRBD2. Trimming removed 6 bases from V and 1 base from J; junction bases left unmatched: 3. Germline V gives CDR1 SGHNT, CDR2 YENEEA. The CDR3 sequence is 14 residues long. CDR3 DNA: TGTGCCAGCAGTCCGGGGGGTTCCTACAATGAGCAGTTCTTC. It codes for CASSPGGSYNEQFF.

The J gene is TRBJ2-3, the V gene TRBV4-1; D is possibly TRBD2 (6 bases). Germline V gene lookup returns CDR1 MGHRA and CDR2 YSYEKL. Trimming cost V 4 bases and J 4 bases, with 6 bases left between them. The CDR3 is made up of 12 amino acids. CDR3 protein: CASSPGADTQYF. CDR3 bases: TGCGCCAGCAGCCCGGGGGCAGATACGCAGTATTTT.

The chain joins TRBV27 to TRBJ2-7, with a tentative D call TRBD1 (6 bases). The CDR3 is 16 amino acids. The V and J ends lost 2 bases and 4 bases respectively, with 18 bases between them. Germline V gene data show CDR1 as MNHEY and CDR2 as SMNVEV (reference sequence). The CDR3 bases are TGTGCCAGCAGTTTACTGACTACTCAGGGGCTTTACGAGCAGTACTTC. Residues: CASSLLTTQGLYEQYF.

This chain connects TRBV18 to TRBJ2-7, with 12 bases identical to TRBD1. The CDR3 covers 15 residues. V trimming: 2 bases; J trimming: 6 bases; junction bases outside the gene matches: 5. Germline-derived CDR1 and CDR2 are KGHSH and LQKENI. The CDR3 loop is CASSPGTGGQSEQYF. In DNA form, the CDR3 reads TGTGCCAGCTCACCAGGGACAGGGGGCCAAAGCGAGCAGTACTTC.

There are a few counts of this clone. This chain uses TRBV2 with TRBJ1-3; D gene unclear. Trimming pared 7 bases from V and 0 bases from J, leaving 7 bases between. Germline CDR1 SNHLY, CDR2 FYNNEI. This CDR3 region has 13 residues. The CDR3 coding sequence is TGTGCCAGCACCGGGATCTCTGGAAACACCATATATTTT. It is translated as CASTGISGNTIYF.